This T cell receptor beta chain was documented in a study of T cells in Graves' hyperthyroidism and ophthalmopathy. The table lists this clonotype with many counts. The CDR3 consists of 12 residues. Trimming took 10 bases from V and 4 from J, leaving 13 bases between them. Germline V lookup: CDR1 MNHNS, CDR2 SASEGT. The CDR3 regions of TCR beta were amplified from RNA transcripts. RT-PCR in the first round (using the HTBI primer set) targeted the TCR CDR3. TCRdb reprocessed the multiplex PCR reads via MiXCR and lists one record per CDR3 protein. There are some 300,000 distinct CDR3 sequences in the sample; about 13% occur only once, and roughly 7.7% lies in the top ten.

The TCR sequence derives from a middle-aged woman with Graves' hyperthyroidism. Input material: blood. The J gene is TRBJ1-1, the V gene TRBV6-1, with D tentatively TRBD1 (6 bases). CDR3 loop: CATSQGSTEAFF. The CDR3 region has the DNA TGTGCCACCTCACAGGGCAGCACTGAAGCTTTCTTT.